One and the same sample provided the 28 T cell receptor beta chains below, sequenced in a study of CD8 T cells in ankylosing spondylitis. Study conclusions and caveats: A TCR beta motif of 7 or 8 highly homologous variants appeared characteristic of ankylosing spondylitis blood.

No antigen has been assigned to these receptors. A single record per CDR3 protein comes from TCRdb applying MiXCR to the 5' RACE reads. This table holds 130,000 or so distinct CDR3 sequences, 15% to 20% found once. Sequenced input: blood, either unsorted or a sorted T cell fraction (not recorded which). These receptors were obtained from a male donor with ankylosing spondylitis.

Only a few counts were recorded for this clonotype. Written as DNA, the CDR3 is TGCGCCAGCAGCTTGGCCGAAGGGACACCTGAGACCCAGTACTTC. As protein: CASSLAEGTPETQYF. The chain has TRBV5-1 and TRBJ2-5; possible D gene TRBD1, 6 bases. Looked up from germline, CDR1 is SGHRS and CDR2 is YFSETQ. This CDR3 spans 15 amino acids. V lost 0 bases, J lost 5 bases, and 14 bases lay in between. The full variable domain, completed using reference TRBV5-1 and TRBJ2-5, is KAGVTQTPRYLIKTRGQQVTLSCSPISGHRSVSWYQQTPGQGLQFLFEYFSETQRNKGNFPGRFSGRQFSNSRSEMNVSTLELGDSALYLCASSLAEGTPETQYFGPGTRLLVL.

V usage is TRBV7-6 and J usage is TRBJ2-2; TRBD2 aligns across 10 bases. The CDR3 has 16 residues. CDR1 is SGHVS and CDR2 is FNYEAQ in the germline V gene. Trimming took 4 bases from V and 5 from J; bases not matched to a gene: 7. The CDR3 nucleotides are TGTGCCAGCAGCTACGGACTAGCGGAGTCAACCGGGGAGCTGTTTTTT. Its protein is CASSYGLAESTGELFF.

The sample holds many counts of this clonotype. V usage is TRBV12-3 or TRBV12-4 and J usage is TRBJ1-1; D is possibly TRBD1 (5 bases). The CDR3 is made up of 18 amino acids. Trimming shortened V by 5 bases and J by 3 bases, and 25 bases separated the two germline ends. DNA for the CDR3: TGTGCCAGCAGTCCCAGTGGGCTCGTCCGGGGGTTCGACACTGAAGCTTTCTTT. This gives the protein CASSPSGLVRGFDTEAFF.

The chain joins TRBV29-1 to TRBJ1-2, with TRBD1 matching over 7 bases. Germline-derived CDR1 and CDR2 are SQVTM and ANQGSEA. The CDR3 extends over 12 amino acids. The CDR3 DNA follows: TGCGCGTTCGATCCAGGGGGGGATGGCTACACCTTC. Amino acid sequence: CAFDPGGDGYTF.

CDR3: CASSTPRDSPYEQYF. As DNA, the CDR3 is TGTGCCAGCAGTACACCCCGGGACAGCCCCTACGAGCAGTACTTC. The chain uses TRBV28 and TRBJ2-7, with TRBD1 identical over 7 bases. Germline V lookup: CDR1 MDHEN, CDR2 SYDVKM. The CDR3 has 15 residues. V shed 5 bases, J shed 2 bases, and the junction held 9 bases outside the gene matches.

This clonotype was counted between two and nine times. The V and J genes are TRBV4-3 and TRBJ2-3; 7 bases match TRBD1. This CDR3 spans 15 amino acids. Unmatched junction bases numbered 11, after V lost 5 bases and J lost 6 bases. Germline-derived CDR1 and CDR2 are LGHNA and YSLEER. CDR3 nucleotide sequence: TGCGCCAGCAGCACCCGGACAGGTTTGCAGGATACGCAGTATTTT. This encodes CASSTRTGLQDTQYF.

The CDR3 DNA sequence: TGCAGTGCTGCAGCGGGACGAATTTACGAGCAGTACTTC. It codes for CSAAAGRIYEQYF. The V gene is TRBV20-1, the J gene TRBJ2-7; 7 positions match TRBD2. This CDR3 has 13 amino acids. V lost 5 bases, J lost 4 bases, and 8 bases stayed unmatched. CDR1 is DFQATT and CDR2 is SNEGSKA in the germline V gene (reference sequence).

Regarding this clonotype: An end of the junction differs from the germline gene, which may be a read error. The chain is built from TRBV27 and TRBJ2-7; no reliable D call. Per the germline V gene, CDR1 is MNHEY and CDR2 is SMNVEV (reference sequence). The CDR3 extends over 14 amino acids. The CDR3 DNA reads TGTGCCAGGAGTTTAGCCCTAGGGACCTACGAGCAGTACTTC. As protein: CARSLALGTYEQYF.

The rearrangement links TRBV5-1 to TRBJ2-3; no firm D call. V was trimmed by 2 bases and J by 0 bases, leaving 7 bases between them. The CDR3 covers 14 residues. Germline V gene data show CDR1 as SGHRS and CDR2 as YFSETQ. The CDR3 region has the DNA TGCGCCAGCAGCTTTGAAGGGAGCACAGATACGCAGTATTTT. It specifies CASSFEGSTDTQYF. Supplemented by reference TRBV5-1 and TRBJ2-3, the full variable domain reads KAGVTQTPRYLIKTRGQQVTLSCSPISGHRSVSWYQQTPGQGLQFLFEYFSETQRNKGNFPGRFSGRQFSNSRSEMNVSTLELGDSALYLCASSFEGSTDTQYFGPGTRLTVL.

This clonotype has a handful of counts. V is TRBV4-2 and J is TRBJ2-2; 7 nucleotides agree with TRBD2. With 0 bases clipped from V and 0 bases from J, the junction kept 7 bases outside the gene matches. This CDR3 is 18 amino acids long. Germline V lookup: CDR1 LGHNA, CDR2 YNFKEQ. In DNA, the CDR3 is TGTGCCAGCAGCCAAGATCTCTCGGGACTAACGAACACCGGGGAGCTGTTTTTT. Amino acid sequence: CASSQDLSGLTNTGELFF.

The V gene is TRBV29-1, the J gene TRBJ1-1; D is possibly TRBD1 (5 bases). CDR1 SQVTM and CDR2 ANQGSEA come from the germline V gene. The CDR3 is made up of 14 amino acids. V gave up 4 bases and J gave up 4 bases, with 16 bases separating them. CDR3 bases: TGCAGCGTTGTTATGCGGTCGGGGGGCACTGAAGCTTTCTTT. This encodes CSVVMRSGGTEAFF.

The sample holds a few counts of this clonotype. The chain employs TRBV20-1 and TRBJ2-1; 10 bases are a match to TRBD2. This CDR3 is built from 13 residues. V trimming: 5 bases; J trimming: 4 bases; junction bases outside the gene matches: 2. Germline CDR1 is DFQATT and CDR2 is SNEGSKA (reference sequence). The CDR3 region is CSASLAGYNEQFF. The CDR3 DNA is TGCAGTGCTTCACTAGCGGGATACAATGAGCAGTTCTTC.

In this sample, this clonotype turned up a few times. The chain links TRBV27 to TRBJ2-3; TRBD2 matches at 8 bases. V gave up 1 base and J gave up 5 bases; unmatched junction bases: 8. CDR1 and CDR2 from the germline V gene are MNHEY and SMNVEV (reference sequence). The CDR3 length is 16 residues. This CDR3 reads CASSLWSGSVVDTQYF. The CDR3 nucleotides are TGTGCCAGCAGTTTATGGAGCGGGAGCGTGGTAGATACGCAGTATTTT.

This clonotype was seen once. V is TRBV2 and J is TRBJ2-3; the D call may be TRBD1 or TRBD2 (6 bases each). The length of the CDR3 is 19 residues. Looked up from germline, CDR1 is SNHLY and CDR2 is FYNNEI. The ends were cut back, 5 bases at V and 3 bases at J, with 27 bases in the middle. In nucleotides, the CDR3 is TGTGCCAGCAGTTCATCTACTCTGGGGAGCGGAGGGGGTACAGATACGCAGTATTTT. It specifies CASSSSTLGSGGGTDTQYF.

The V gene is TRBV13, the J gene TRBJ2-1; TRBD2 aligns across 10 bases. Germline CDR1 is PRHDT and CDR2 is FYEKMQ (reference sequence). The junction had 3 bases not matched to a gene; V was cut back by 1 base and J by 0 bases. CDR3 size: 17 residues. CDR3: CASSLVSSGSSYNEQFF. DNA for the CDR3: TGTGCCAGCAGCTTAGTTTCTAGCGGGAGCTCCTACAATGAGCAGTTCTTC.

The V call is TRBV28, the J call TRBJ2-5; D possibly corresponds to TRBD2 (5 bases). CDR1 MDHEN and CDR2 SYDVKM come from the germline V gene. This CDR3 comprises 17 residues. Trimming pared 5 bases from V and 5 bases from J, leaving 24 bases between. This CDR3 is CASSLLIVAEGGETQYF. The CDR3 DNA reads TGTGCCAGCAGTCTACTCATAGTGGCTGAGGGTGGGGAGACCCAGTACTTC.

This clonotype was counted at least ten times. This chain connects TRBV19 to TRBJ2-1, with 8 bases lining up with TRBD1. V gave up 8 bases and J gave up 4 bases; unmatched junction bases: 7. The CDR3 has 14 residues. CDR1 is LNHDA and CDR2 is SQIVND in the germline V gene (reference sequence). CDR3 DNA sequence: TGTGCCAGTTCCCCCCGGACAGGGTACAATGAGCAGTTCTTC. It translates to CASSPRTGYNEQFF.

On this clonotype itself: The junction differs from germline at one of its ends, possibly a read error. V usage is TRBV4-1 and J usage is TRBJ1-1, with no clear D. Germline values: CDR1 MGHRA, CDR2 YSYEKL. The CDR3 has 14 residues. CDR3 amino acids: CASSEEGMNTEAFF. DNA of the CDR3: TGCGCCAGCAGCGAAGAGGGAATGAACACTGAAGCTTTCTTT.

This rearrangement joins TRBV27 to TRBJ2-1; TRBD2 matches at 8 bases. Germline CDR1 reads MNHEY; CDR2 reads SMNVEV (reference sequence). The CDR3 runs to 18 residues. Trimming took 7 bases from V and 6 from J; bases not matched to a gene: 20. This chain's CDR3 is CASTPGGFQRERGNEQFF. The CDR3 nucleotides are TGTGCCAGCACTCCTGGGGGGTTTCAGCGGGAGCGGGGCAATGAGCAGTTCTTC.

Ten or more counts support this clonotype. This rearrangement joins TRBV5-1 to TRBJ2-3; a possible D gene is TRBD1 (6 bases). The germline V gene has CDR1 SGHRS and CDR2 YFSETQ. This CDR3 has 12 residues. V was pared by 4 bases and J by 5 bases, with 8 bases between. The CDR3 bases are TGCGCCAGCAGCCGAGGGGGAGATACGCAGTATTTT. Protein product: CASSRGGDTQYF.

The chain carries TRBV5-1 and TRBJ1-1, with D possibly TRBD1 on 6 matching bases. V was pared by 6 bases and J by 2 bases, with 11 bases between. CDR1 SGHRS and CDR2 YFSETQ come from the germline V gene. The CDR3 contains 13 residues. This CDR3 is CASTWTENTEAFF. The CDR3 DNA reads TGCGCCAGCACCTGGACAGAAAACACTGAAGCTTTCTTT.

The chain joins TRBV7-2 to TRBJ1-6; D call uncertain. V was pared by 4 bases and J by 8 bases, with 3 bases between. This CDR3 is 11 amino acids long. In germline, CDR1 is SGHTA, CDR2 FQGNSA. The CDR3 sequence is CASSSHSPLHF. In nucleotides, the CDR3 is TGTGCCAGCAGCTCTCATTCACCCCTCCACTTT.

The V call is TRBV29-1, the J call TRBJ2-2, with D hard to call. V was cut by 7 bases and J by 5 bases, with 8 bases left in between. This CDR3 is 11 amino acids long. Germline CDR1 reads SQVTM; CDR2 reads ANQGSEA. CDR3 in DNA: TGCAGCGCAGAGGAAACCGGGGAGCTGTTTTTT. Translation: CSAEETGELFF.

The chain uses TRBV27 and TRBJ1-1, with 7 bases lining up with TRBD1. This CDR3 region has 11 residues. The germline CDR1 and CDR2 sequences are MNHEY and SMNVEV (reference sequence). Losses at the gene ends were 7 bases for V and 8 bases for J; bases not matched to a gene: 4. CDR3: CASTDRVEAFF. The CDR3 region has the DNA TGTGCCAGCACCGACAGGGTAGAAGCTTTCTTT.

This clonotype was detected a few times. The chain couples TRBV29-1 to TRBJ2-7; 7 positions match TRBD2. Germline V gene lookup returns CDR1 SQVTM and CDR2 ANQGSEA. Trimming took 8 bases from V and 6 from J; bases not matched to a gene: 7. The CDR3 has 11 amino acids. The CDR3 loop is CSFTSEGEQYF. The CDR3 DNA reads TGCAGCTTTACTAGCGAGGGCGAGCAGTACTTC.

This clonotype turned up a few times. The chain carries TRBV20-1 and TRBJ2-1, with D hard to call. This CDR3 spans 14 amino acids. V lost 0 bases and J lost 0, with 6 bases in between. Germline CDR1 and CDR2: DFQATT and SNEGSKA (reference sequence). The CDR3 reads CSARDLDSYNEQFF. CDR3 coding DNA: TGCAGTGCTAGAGATTTAGACTCCTACAATGAGCAGTTCTTC.

This clonotype turned up a few times. The chain combines TRBV7-9 with TRBJ2-1; possibly TRBD1 or TRBD2 for D (5 bases each). Trimming took off 4 bases at V and 0 bases at J, with 13 bases between the two ends. CDR3 length equals 16 residues. The V gene's germline CDR1 is SEHNR and CDR2 FQNEAQ (reference sequence). The CDR3 region has the DNA TGTGCCAGCAGCTCCACTAGAGACAGCTCCTACAATGAGCAGTTCTTC. It yields the protein CASSSTRDSSYNEQFF.

This clonotype was found a few times. The chain recombines TRBV29-1 with TRBJ2-2, with 7 bases that match TRBD1. CDR1 and CDR2 (germline): SQVTM, ANQGSEA. The J segment lost 8 bases and the V segment lost 4 bases, leaving 7 bases of the junction unmatched. There are 13 residues in the CDR3. This CDR3 reads CSVGVRGSGELFF. Here the CDR3 DNA reads TGCAGCGTTGGGGTCAGGGGGTCGGGGGAGCTGTTTTTT.